Presented here are 22 T cell receptor beta chains from one specimen sequenced in a study of T cell repertoires in cytomegalovirus infection. Antigens for these TCRs are unknown. TCRdb used MiXCR to reprocess the reads, holding one entry per CDR3 protein. This sample carries tens of thousands of distinct CDR3 sequences, about a fifth of them seen once, and the ten largest clones take more than 55%. Sequenced here: CD8+ T cells from cultured PBMCs, sampled from culture after CMV antigen stimulation. The receptors were sampled from a human donor in good health (CMV status not recorded). Some clones in this sample may be carry-over from other donors' samples.

This clonotype was recorded at least ten times. This rearrangement joins TRBV20-1 to TRBJ2-1; D may be TRBD2 (5 bases). Per the germline V gene, CDR1 is DFQATT and CDR2 is SNEGSKA (reference sequence). The CDR3 loop spans 14 amino acids. V was clipped by 6 bases and J by 0 bases, with 12 bases between them. The CDR3 loop is CSAEPGSSYNEQFF. The CDR3 DNA reads TGCAGTGCAGAGCCGGGAAGCTCCTACAATGAGCAGTTCTTC.

A few counts support this clonotype. V and J are TRBV5-1 and TRBJ2-3; 7 bases agree with TRBD1. This CDR3 comprises 14 residues. Germline V lookup: CDR1 SGHRS, CDR2 YFSETQ. After removal of 5 bases from V and 4 bases from J, the junction contained 7 bases not matched to a gene. The CDR3 region is CASSLRRGSDTQYF. The CDR3 DNA sequence: TGCGCCAGCAGTCTCCGCAGGGGGTCAGATACGCAGTATTTT.

The V and J genes are TRBV27 and TRBJ2-3; D is unresolved. Per the germline V gene, CDR1 is MNHEY and CDR2 is SMNVEV (reference sequence). CDR3 length: 12 amino acids. Trimming removed 6 bases from V and 6 bases from J, with 10 bases in between. The CDR3 here is CASSLPQDTQYF. The DNA for the CDR3 is TGTGCCAGCAGCTTACCCCAGGATACGCAGTATTTT.

This clonotype was detected a few times. The V gene is TRBV28, the J gene TRBJ2-1, with 7 bases aligning to TRBD2. V lost 3 bases and J lost 6; bases outside the gene matches: 8. CDR1 is MDHEN, CDR2 SYDVKM, per germline. The CDR3 covers 15 residues. The CDR3, as DNA: TGTGCCAGCAGTTTGTGGGGTGGGGGGGGCAATGAGCAGTTCTTC. Its translation: CASSLWGGGGNEQFF. Drawing the rest from reference TRBV28 and TRBJ2-1, the complete variable domain is DVKVTQSSRYLVKRTGEKVFLECVQDMDHENMFWYRQDPGLGLRLIYFSYDVKMKEKGDIPEGYSVSREKKERFSLILESASTNQTSMYLCASSLWGGGGNEQFFGPGTRLTVL.

The chain employs TRBV19 and TRBJ2-7, with D unresolved. There are 12 residues in the CDR3. Trimming removed 8 bases at V and 7 bases at J, with 15 bases between. From germline, CDR1 is LNHDA and CDR2 SQIVND (reference sequence). This chain's CDR3 is CASGNTYREQYF. Here the CDR3 DNA reads TGTGCCAGTGGAAATACGTACCGGGAGCAGTACTTC.

V and J are TRBV12-3 or TRBV12-4 and TRBJ2-7; a possible D gene is TRBD1 (5 bases). The CDR3 contains 14 residues. Trimming stripped 3 bases from V and 2 bases from J, with 11 bases between. The CDR3 sequence is CASSFRQGTYEQYF. CDR3 DNA sequence: TGTGCCAGCAGTTTTCGCCAGGGAACCTACGAGCAGTACTTC.

V gene TRBV4-3 combines with J gene TRBJ1-4, with D unclear. V was trimmed by 0 bases and J by 8 bases, leaving 16 bases between them. The CDR3 has 16 amino acids. Germline values: CDR1 LGHNA, CDR2 YSLEER. CDR3 sequence reads: CASSQDAAELWEKLFF. Written as DNA, the CDR3 is TGCGCCAGCAGCCAAGATGCGGCGGAGCTGTGGGAAAAACTGTTTTTT.

This chain links TRBV7-2 with TRBJ1-2; 9 bases map to TRBD1. Germline V lookup: CDR1 SGHTA, CDR2 FQGNSA. With V trimmed by 1 base and J by 2 bases, 5 bases remained unmatched. This CDR3 has 16 amino acids. The chain's CDR3 is CASSLEGTGTNYGYTF. The CDR3 coding sequence is TGTGCCAGCAGCTTAGAAGGGACAGGGACCAACTATGGCTACACCTTC. Combining the CDR3 with reference TRBV7-2 and TRBJ1-2 gives the whole variable domain GAGVSQSPSNKVTEKGKDVELRCDPISGHTALYWYRQSLGQGLEFLIYFQGNSAPDKSGLPSDRFSAERTGGSVSTLTIQRTQQEDSAVYLCASSLEGTGTNYGYTFGSGTRLTVV.

This clonotype was seen more than once but under ten times. The gene calls are TRBV7-9 and TRBJ1-4; TRBD1 matches 7 bases. CDR3 length: 16 residues. J gave up 10 bases and V 2 bases, and 13 bases lay outside the gene matches. Germline V lookup: CDR1 SEHNR, CDR2 FQNEAQ (reference sequence). CDR3 DNA: TGTGCCAGCAGCTTATTCCCGGACAGGTTCGAGAGAAAACTGTTTTTT. It is translated as CASSLFPDRFERKLFF. The full variable domain, with the rest looked up from reference TRBV7-9 and TRBJ1-4, is DTGVSQNPRHKITKRGQNVTFRCDPISEHNRLYWYRQTLGQGPEFLTYFQNEAQLEKSRLLSDRFSAERPKGSFSTLEIQRTEQGDSAMYLCASSLFPDRFERKLFFGSGTQLSVL.

This clonotype was picked up many times. The chain uses TRBV27 and TRBJ2-7; D remains unclear. The length of the CDR3 is 11 residues. Germline V CDR1 and CDR2: MNHEY, SMNVEV (reference sequence). V dropped 8 bases and J dropped 2 bases, with 7 bases sitting between them. The CDR3 reads CASGTAYEQYF. CDR3 nucleotides: TGTGCCAGCGGAACAGCCTACGAGCAGTACTTC.

This clonotype was detected only a few times. The chain couples TRBV12-3 or TRBV12-4 to TRBJ2-7; TRBD1 matches at 7 bases. With V trimmed by 5 bases and J by 3 bases, 7 bases remained unmatched. The CDR3 sequence is 14 residues long. The CDR3 DNA reads as TGTGCCAGCAGTCCATACAGGGGATACTACGAGCAGTACTTC. Encoded protein: CASSPYRGYYEQYF.

In this sample, this clonotype turned up a few times. This sequence joins TRBV7-8 and TRBJ1-2; D gene uncertain. Germline assignment: CDR1 SGHVS and CDR2 FQNEAQ. V shed 4 bases and J shed 5 bases, with 26 bases lying between them. The length of the CDR3 is 18 residues. The DNA for the CDR3 is TGTGCCAGCAGCTCGTTGGTACTGGGAGCCATCTTAGGATATGGCTACACCTTC. Its protein is CASSSLVLGAILGYGYTF.

Only a few counts were recorded for this clonotype. This rearrangement joins TRBV7-8 to TRBJ2-7; 7 bases are shared with TRBD2. The CDR3 runs to 15 residues. Germline V gene sequence: CDR1 SGHVS, CDR2 FQNEAQ. V lost 5 bases to trimming and J lost 3 bases; unmatched junction nucleotides: 10. The DNA for the CDR3 is TGTGCCAGCAGCCCCCTGAGAGCGGGGTACTACGAGCAGTACTTC. This gives the protein CASSPLRAGYYEQYF.

This clonotype was recorded many times. The chain links TRBV5-5 to TRBJ2-7; TRBD1 might be the D (5 bases). V was clipped by 0 bases and J by 8 bases, with 12 bases between them. This CDR3 region has 13 residues. Germline V gives CDR1 SGHKS, CDR2 YYEKEE (reference sequence). CDR3 sequence reads: CASSLDRFVKQYF. Written as DNA, the CDR3 is TGTGCCAGCAGCTTGGACAGGTTCGTCAAGCAGTACTTC.

This clonotype was seen only a few times. The chain recombines TRBV12-3 or TRBV12-4 with TRBJ1-6, with a possible D match to TRBD1 (5 bases). The V gene lost 5 bases and the J gene lost 14 bases, with 22 bases spanning the gap. The CDR3 is 15 residues long. In DNA, the CDR3 is TGTGCCAGCAGTCCAACCGGGACGGGGTTGAAAGCCCTCCACTTT. Encoded protein: CASSPTGTGLKALHF.

The V call is TRBV6-6, the J call TRBJ2-7; unclear D gene. CDR1 MNHNY and CDR2 SVGAGI come from the germline V gene (reference sequence). Trimming shortened V by 7 bases and J by 5 bases, and 15 bases separated the two germline ends. This CDR3 contains 13 residues. CDR3 DNA sequence: TGTGCCAGCATAGGCTTCAGTCTACACGAGCAGTACTTC. It translates to CASIGFSLHEQYF.

The rearrangement links TRBV6-1 to TRBJ1-4, with 8 nucleotides matching TRBD1. The V and J ends lost 6 bases and 12 bases, in that order; junction bases with no gene match: 15. Germline loops: CDR1 MNHNS, CDR2 SASEGT. This CDR3 region has 15 residues. The CDR3 coding sequence is TGTGCCAGCAGCCTGATGGGACAGGCGTTGGGCGAACTGTTTTTT. Its protein product is CASSLMGQALGELFF.

The chain is built from TRBV14 and TRBJ2-3, with 8 bases matching TRBD2. Germline V gene data show CDR1 as SGHDN and CDR2 as FVKESK. J gave up 4 bases and V 1 base, and 4 bases lay outside the gene matches. The CDR3 has 15 residues. The CDR3 region is CASSQAGGPADTQYF. The CDR3 DNA reads TGTGCCAGCAGCCAAGCGGGAGGGCCCGCAGATACGCAGTATTTT.

On this clonotype: A much larger clone is a single base away; this may be a read error. The chain joins TRBV7-9 to TRBJ1-5; no definite D call. Germline lookup yields CDR1 SEHNR and CDR2 FQNEAQ (reference sequence). V lost 1 base and J lost 6, with 4 bases in between. The CDR3 has 12 amino acids. The CDR3 loop is CASSLVGQPQHF. CDR3 in DNA: TGTGCCAGCAGCTTAGTGGGTCAGCCCCAGCATTTT.

This clonotype was counted at least ten times. The chain uses TRBV20-1 and TRBJ2-7, with D possibly TRBD1 on 6 matching bases. Germline V gives CDR1 DFQATT, CDR2 SNEGSKA (reference sequence). V was cut by 2 bases and J by 3 bases, with 11 bases left in between. The CDR3 length is 13 residues. CDR3 in DNA: TGCAGTGCTAGAACCGGGACAAACTACGAGCAGTACTTC. Its protein product is CSARTGTNYEQYF.

This chain joins TRBV7-2 and TRBJ2-1; 8 positions agree with TRBD2. Germline V CDR1 and CDR2: SGHTA, FQGNSA. V lost 5 bases to trimming and J lost 4 bases; unmatched junction nucleotides: 19. The CDR3 totals 19 residues. In DNA, the CDR3 is TGTGCCAGCAGCCACCGTCGGGGTGTGGGCGGGGGGCTTTACAATGAGCAGTTCTTC. It specifies CASSHRRGVGGGLYNEQFF.

V and J are TRBV4-1 and TRBJ2-7; D is unresolved. V lost 0 bases and J 5 bases, leaving 8 bases between the germline ends. Germline V gene sequence: CDR1 MGHRA, CDR2 YSYEKL. This CDR3 contains 13 residues. The CDR3 DNA is TGCGCCAGCAGCCAAGATCTGGGGAACGAGCAGTACTTC. Protein product: CASSQDLGNEQYF.